These T cell receptor beta chains were read from a single sample in a study of blood T cell repertoires in COVID-19. Some clones are missing from TCRdb's copy, which holds only in-frame ones; the method was immunoSEQ multiplex PCR. The sample consists of some 100,000 clones, around 86% of them appearing once. Sequencing used peripheral blood. Every receptor here comes from a woman aged 70-85 years with acute or convalescent COVID-19. CDR3s include the opening cysteine and the closing phenylalanine or tryptophan. The D gene is left open where the match is weak. The listing skips clone size in some rows; elsewhere it reads once, few, many or a size class.

cdr3_nt cdr3_aa cdr3_length j_call v_call d_call clone_size
TGTGCCAGCAGCGACACTGGATCGCTTAGCAATCAGCCCCAGCATTTT CASSDTGSLSNQPQHF 16 TRBJ1-5 TRBV6-2/TRBV6-3 NA NA
TGTGCCACCAGCAGAGATGGGGGCAGTGGGACTGAAGCTTTCTTT CATSRDGGSGTEAFF 15 TRBJ1-1 TRBV15 NA NA
TGTGCCAGCAGAGAGAGCTCTGGAAACACCATATATTTT CASRESSGNTIYF 13 TRBJ1-3 TRBV9 NA NA
TGTGCCATCAGTGGACCAGGGGGCGGCAATTCACCCCTCCACTTT CAISGPGGGNSPLHF 15 TRBJ1-6 TRBV10-3 TRBD1 NA
TGTGCCACCAGCAGAGCACGGACAGCCGCCTACGAGCAGTACTTC CATSRARTAAYEQYF 15 TRBJ2-7 TRBV15 NA NA
TGTGCCAGCAGTGAACGGGTAGTTGAAGCTTTCTTT CASSERVVEAFF 12 TRBJ1-1 TRBV6-1 NA NA
TGCGCCAGCAGCTTGGGACAGGGGTTCTACGAGCAGTACTTC CASSLGQGFYEQYF 14 TRBJ2-7 TRBV5-1 TRBD1 NA
TGTGCCAGCAGTTACTCGACAGGGAGCACTGAAGCTTTCTTT CASSYSTGSTEAFF 14 TRBJ1-1 TRBV6-5 TRBD1 NA
TGTGCCAGCAGCTTGGCGGCAGGGGGCGCCCAAATAAGCAATCAGCCCCAGCATTTT CASSLAAGGAQISNQPQHF 19 TRBJ1-5 TRBV5-5 TRBD1 NA
TGTGCCAGCAGGATGGACAGGGAGAACACTGAAGCTTTCTTT CASRMDRENTEAFF 14 TRBJ1-1 TRBV6-4 TRBD1 once
TGTGCCAGCAGCCAAGACAGGCTTGGGCATCTCAGGGCAGGGGTTGCGAATGAGCAGTTCTTC CASSQDRLGHLRAGVANEQFF 21 TRBJ2-1 TRBV14 NA NA